These T cell receptor beta chains were read from a single sample in a study of cytomegalovirus exposure and HLA in healthy donors. Sequenced by immunoSEQ multiplex PCR; TCRdb stores in-frame clones only, minus some. The sample records around 50,000 clones, roughly three fifths being singletons. Material for sequencing was PBMCs. These receptors were collected from a human donor in good health. CDR3s include the opening cysteine and the closing phenylalanine or tryptophan. The order of the fields is V gene, J gene, CDR3 length, clone size, D gene, CDR3 protein, CDR3 DNA. The D gene is left open where the match is weak. Expanded clones are given a class, and other clones once, few, many or no size at all.

TRBV7-2	TRBJ2-7	18	few	TRBD1	CASSLLETRDRVFYEQYF	TGTGCCAGCAGCTTATTGGAAACACGGGACAGGGTTTTCTACGAGCAGTACTTC
TRBV7-9	TRBJ1-2	14	.	.	CASSPRGNNYGYTF	TGTGCCAGCAGCCCGAGGGGGAATAACTATGGCTACACCTTC
TRBV27	TRBJ2-1	16	.	.	CASSLAVASSYNEQFF	TGTGCCAGCAGTTTAGCGGTCGCGAGCTCCTACAATGAGCAGTTCTTC
TRBV10-1	TRBJ2-3	13	.	.	CASSESDIFTQYF	TGCGCCAGCAGTGAGTCGGACATTTTTACGCAGTATTTT
TRBV6-5	TRBJ1-3	16	.	.	CASSYGGASSGNTIYF	TGTGCCAGCAGTTACGGCGGGGCCAGCTCTGGAAACACCATATATTTT
TRBV7-3	TRBJ2-1	14	.	.	CASSLDSMHNEQFF	TGTGCCAGCAGCTTGGACAGTATGCACAATGAGCAGTTCTTC
TRBV9	TRBJ2-3	16	.	TRBD2	CASSVLAGYSTDTQYF	TGTGCCAGCAGCGTTCTAGCGGGCTATAGCACAGATACGCAGTATTTT
TRBV6-5	TRBJ1-5	15	.	.	CASSYSIQGNQPQHF	TGTGCCAGCAGTTACTCGATCCAGGGCAATCAGCCCCAGCATTTT
TRBV7-8	TRBJ1-5	15	.	.	CASSRGGGEGDPQHF	TGTGCCAGCAGCCGGGGGGGAGGGGAAGGCGATCCCCAGCATTTT
TRBV4-2	TRBJ2-2	18	once	TRBD2	CASSEGRGGLEATGELFF	TGTGCCAGCAGCGAAGGGCGGGGGGGCTTGGAGGCCACCGGGGAGCTGTTTTTT
TRBV27	TRBJ1-1	16	.	TRBD1	CASSPVPGQGWNEAFF	TGTGCCAGCAGTCCGGTCCCGGGACAGGGTTGGAATGAAGCTTTCTTT
TRBV21-1	TRBJ2-5	16	few	.	CASSKGRDRRKETQYF	TGTGCCAGCAGCAAAGGGAGGGACAGGCGTAAGGAGACCCAGTACTTC
TRBV5-4	TRBJ2-7	15	.	TRBD2	CASSPGLAGKGEQYF	TGTGCCAGCAGCCCCGGACTAGCGGGGAAGGGCGAGCAGTACTTC
TRBV6-5	TRBJ2-7	14	.	.	CASRKLSGVGEQYF	TGTGCCAGCAGAAAACTCTCAGGGGTTGGCGAGCAGTACTTC
TRBV7-9	TRBJ2-7	14	.	TRBD2	CASSFSGSNYEQYF	TGTGCCAGCAGCTTTAGCGGGTCGAACTACGAGCAGTACTTC
TRBV14	TRBJ2-7	15	.	TRBD2	CASSPLTSGVSEQYF	TGTGCCAGCAGCCCTCTGACTAGCGGGGTATCGGAGCAGTACTTC
TRBV7-3	TRBJ1-1	15	.	.	CASSPAGGSGTEAFF	TGTGCCAGCAGCCCGGCCGGAGGTAGCGGCACTGAAGCTTTCTTT
TRBV7-9	TRBJ2-3	15	.	.	CASSLDQLRTDTQYF	TGTGCCAGCAGCTTAGACCAACTGAGGACAGATACGCAGTATTTT
TRBV2	TRBJ1-5	14	.	.	CASRPQGAGQPQHF	TGTGCCAGCCGCCCCCAAGGGGCTGGGCAGCCCCAGCATTTT
TRBV5-6	TRBJ1-2	11	.	.	CASSVNYGYPF	TGTGCCAGCAGCGTAAACTATGGCTACCCCTTC
TRBV19	TRBJ2-3	14	.	.	CASSTGWITDTQYF	TGTGCCAGTAGTACGGGGTGGATCACAGATACGCAGTATTTT
TRBV4-1	TRBJ2-1	17	.	TRBD2	CASSQGVFGLVENEQFF	TGCGCCAGCAGTCAAGGGGTTTTCGGACTAGTCGAAAATGAGCAGTTCTTC
TRBV7-9	TRBJ1-6	14	once	.	CASSLGQMNSPLHF	TGTGCCAGCAGCTTAGGGCAGATGAATTCACCCCTCCACTTT
TRBV6-1	TRBJ1-2	14	.	TRBD1	CASTWTGYNYGYPF	TGTGCCAGCACCTGGACAGGTTATAACTATGGCTACCCCTTC